The 5 T cell receptor beta chains listed next were all sequenced from one sample in a study of T cell repertoires in cytomegalovirus infection. No antigen has been assigned to these receptors. TCRdb re-analysed the reads in MiXCR, keeping a single row per CDR3 protein. Among some 320,000 distinct CDR3 sequences listed, about 27% were seen once. Material: cultured PBMCs, obtained from culture after CMV antigen stimulation. The source of these receptors is a human donor in good health (CMV status not recorded). Some clones in this sample may be carry-over from other donors' samples.

This clonotype was recorded at least ten times. This chain uses TRBV6-1 with TRBJ1-1; D call uncertain. Germline CDR1 reads MNHNS; CDR2 reads SASEGT. V gave up 3 bases and J gave up 0 bases, with 2 bases separating them. The CDR3 has 12 amino acids. CDR3 amino acids: CASSDLNTEAFF. CDR3 nucleotides: TGTGCCAGCAGTGACTTGAACACTGAAGCTTTCTTT.

This sequence joins TRBV18 and TRBJ2-3, with 9 nucleotides matching TRBD1. Germline V CDR1 and CDR2: KGHSH, LQKENI. After removal of 8 bases from V and 0 bases from J, the junction contained 6 bases not matched to a gene. The CDR3 covers 15 residues. CDR3 protein: CASRPGQGSTDTQYF. The CDR3 nucleotides read TGTGCCAGCCGCCCGGGACAGGGCAGCACAGATACGCAGTATTTT.

The rearrangement joins TRBV11-1 to TRBJ2-7; D is unresolved. This CDR3 is built from 14 residues. Germline CDR1 and CDR2: SGHAT and FQDESV (reference sequence). V lost 1 base and J lost 0, with 7 bases in between. The CDR3 bases are TGTGCCAGCAGCTTAGAAGTGGGCTCCTACGAGCAGTACTTC. Translation: CASSLEVGSYEQYF.

This clonotype was observed a handful of times. The chain has TRBV20-1 and TRBJ1-1; TRBD1 is a possible D gene (6 bases). V was trimmed by 1 base and J by 6 bases, leaving 15 bases between them. This CDR3 contains 14 residues. Germline V gene sequence: CDR1 DFQATT, CDR2 SNEGSKA (reference sequence). Written as DNA, the CDR3 is TGCAGTGCTAGAGGAGGGGGGCCCCAGGCTGAAGCTTTCTTT. This translates into CSARGGGPQAEAFF.

CDR3: CASSFWTSGGRSTDTQYF. The CDR3 DNA reads as TGTGCCAGCAGCTTCTGGACTAGCGGGGGGCGTAGCACAGATACGCAGTATTTT. This chain uses TRBV7-9 with TRBJ2-3, with 14 nucleotides matching TRBD2. The length of the CDR3 is 18 residues. J was trimmed by 0 bases and V by 3 bases; bases with no gene match: 5. Germline V gene lookup returns CDR1 SEHNR and CDR2 FQNEAQ (reference sequence). Supplemented by reference TRBV7-9 and TRBJ2-3, the full variable domain reads DTGVSQNPRHKITKRGQNVTFRCDPISEHNRLYWYRQTLGQGPEFLTYFQNEAQLEKSRLLSDRFSAERPKGSFSTLEIQRTEQGDSAMYLCASSFWTSGGRSTDTQYFGPGTRLTVL.